Presented here are 31 T cell receptor beta chains from one specimen sequenced in a study of T cell changes during pregnancy in multiple sclerosis. Some clones are missing from TCRdb's copy, which holds only in-frame ones; the method was immunoSEQ multiplex PCR. The sample carries over 10,000 clones, 88% recorded once. The sequenced sample was CD8+ T cells from peripheral blood mononuclear cells, obtained in the second trimester of pregnancy. The receptors originated from a female donor in good health, enrolled as a control in a pregnancy study.

The chain uses TRBV4-1 and TRBJ2-3; perhaps TRBD1 as D (6 bases). The CDR3 is 16 residues long. V lost 2 bases, J lost 0 bases, and 12 bases lay in between. CDR1 is MGHRA, CDR2 YSYEKL, per germline. The CDR3 protein is CASSQTQGPSTDTQYF. CDR3 nucleotide sequence: TGCGCCAGCAGCCAAACGCAGGGGCCTAGCACAGATACGCAGTATTTT.

The CDR3 DNA sequence: TGTGCCAGCAGTGAAGCATCTGGGGCCAACGTCCTGACTTTC. This encodes CASSEASGANVLTF. This sequence joins TRBV6-4 and TRBJ2-6; no clear D gene. The ends were cut back, 3 bases at V and 1 base at J, with 4 bases in the middle. The CDR3 is 14 residues long. Germline V gene data show CDR1 as MRHNA and CDR2 as SNTAGT.

The chain has TRBV5-1 and TRBJ2-7; weak D call: TRBD2 (6 bases). Germline loops: CDR1 SGHRS, CDR2 YFSETQ. CDR3 length: 11 residues. Trimming took 5 bases from V and 5 from J, leaving 8 bases between them. Here the CDR3 DNA reads TGCGCCAGCAGTTGGGGGGACGAGCAGTACTTC. Residues: CASSWGDEQYF.

In DNA form, the CDR3 reads TGTGCCAGCAGCTTGGCCGAGGCAGGGGGAACCTATGGCTACACCTTC. Translating gives CASSLAEAGGTYGYTF. V usage is TRBV5-6 and J usage is TRBJ1-2, with 7 nucleotides matching TRBD1. The germline CDR1 and CDR2 sequences are SGHDT and YYEEEE. V trimming: 0 bases; J trimming: 4 bases; junction bases outside the gene matches: 9. CDR3 length equals 16 residues. Looking up the rest from reference TRBV5-6 and TRBJ1-2 gives the full variable domain: DAGVTQSPTHLIKTRGQQVTLRCSPKSGHDTVSWYQQALGQGPQFIFQYYEEEERQRGNFPDRFSGHQFPNYSSELNVNALLLGDSALYLCASSLAEAGGTYGYTFGSGTRLTVV.

This clone has only one observation. The genes are TRBV7-2 and TRBJ2-1; unclear D gene. V lost 1 base and J 1 base, leaving 5 bases between the germline ends. CDR3 length: 14 residues. Germline CDR1 and CDR2: SGHTA and FQGNSA. CDR3 nucleotide sequence: TGTGCCAGCAGCTTAGGACTGTCCTACAATGAGCAGTTCTTC. Translation: CASSLGLSYNEQFF.

The rearrangement joins TRBV15 to TRBJ1-5, with D possibly being TRBD1 (6 bases). Trimming cost V 5 bases and J 5 bases, with 10 bases left between them. CDR1 LNHNV and CDR2 YYDKDF come from the germline V gene (reference sequence). CDR3 length: 13 amino acids. CDR3 bases: TGTGCCACCAGCGTAGACAGGTATCAGCCCCAGCATTTT. Translated: CATSVDRYQPQHF.

The V call is TRBV5-8, the J call TRBJ2-1; perhaps TRBD1 as D (6 bases). There are 13 residues in the CDR3. Per germline, CDR1 SGHTS and CDR2 YDEGEE. V was shortened by 4 bases and J by 3 bases, with 8 bases between the two germline ends. CDR3 sequence reads: CASSPRGYNEQFF. The CDR3 DNA reads as TGTGCCAGCAGCCCCAGGGGCTACAATGAGCAGTTCTTC.

The genes are TRBV2 and TRBJ1-1; 11 nucleotides agree with TRBD1. The CDR3 length is 16 residues. With 3 bases clipped from V and 7 bases from J, the junction kept 10 bases outside the gene matches. Germline CDR1 reads SNHLY; CDR2 reads FYNNEI. The CDR3, as DNA: TGTGCCAGCAGTGAGTGGGACAGGGGGAAGAAAAATGAAGCTTTCTTT. Translation: CASSEWDRGKKNEAFF.

CDR3 in DNA: TGTGCCAGCAGCTCTGGGGAGGACTTCTCCTACAATGAGCAGTTCTTC. Translation: CASSSGEDFSYNEQFF. The V and J genes are TRBV11-2 and TRBJ2-1; D is possibly TRBD2 (6 bases). V lost 4 bases and J lost 0, with 13 bases in between. Germline loops: CDR1 SGHAT, CDR2 FQNNGV. The CDR3 is made up of 16 amino acids.

V and J are TRBV28 and TRBJ2-7; the match to TRBD1 covers 9 bases. The V and J ends lost 8 bases and 5 bases, in that order; junction bases with no gene match: 16. CDR1 is MDHEN, CDR2 SYDVKM, per germline. This CDR3 region has 16 residues. CDR3 amino acids: CASYPPPGQGPNEQYF. The CDR3 coding sequence is TGTGCCAGCTACCCCCCCCCGGGACAGGGTCCCAACGAGCAGTACTTC.

This chain connects TRBV9 to TRBJ2-3; tentative D call: TRBD1 (5 bases). Germline CDR1 reads SGDLS; CDR2 reads YYNGEE. Trimming shortened V by 2 bases and J by 3 bases, and 10 bases separated the two germline ends. The CDR3 is 14 residues long. For the CDR3, the DNA is TGTGCCAGCAGCGTTGGTCAGGGAACAGATACGCAGTATTTT. The encoded protein is CASSVGQGTDTQYF. The full variable domain, its missing parts supplied by reference TRBV9 and TRBJ2-3, is DSGVTQTPKHLITATGQRVTLRCSPRSGDLSVYWYQQSLDQGLQFLIQYYNGEERAKGNILERFSAQQFPDLHSELNLSSLELGDSALYFCASSVGQGTDTQYFGPGTRLTVL.

The V call is TRBV28, the J call TRBJ2-1; 9 bases are shared with TRBD2. V gave up 8 bases and J gave up 6 bases; unmatched junction bases: 2. Germline V gene lookup returns CDR1 MDHEN and CDR2 SYDVKM. The CDR3 is 12 residues long. The CDR3 DNA reads TGTGCCAGCCCTAGCGGGGCCAATGAGCAGTTCTTC. This codes for CASPSGANEQFF.

The chain employs TRBV20-1 and TRBJ1-2; TRBD1 agrees at 7 bases. Looked up from germline, CDR1 is DFQATT and CDR2 is SNEGSKA (reference sequence). The CDR3 has 11 amino acids. V lost 4 bases, J lost 7 bases, and 3 bases stayed unmatched. CDR3 DNA: TGCAGTGCTAATCGACAGGGTGGCTACACCTTC. Its translation is CSANRQGGYTF.

The chain couples TRBV14 to TRBJ1-3, with 7 bases aligning to TRBD1. Germline V CDR1 and CDR2: SGHDN, FVKESK. V lost 5 bases, J lost 0 bases, and 10 bases stayed unmatched. The CDR3 is made up of 17 amino acids. DNA of the CDR3: TGTGCCAGCAGCAACAGGGGTCTCCAAAGCTCTGGAAACACCATATATTTT. It translates to CASSNRGLQSSGNTIYF.

This clone appeared a single time. V is TRBV7-9 and J is TRBJ2-7; maybe TRBD2 (6 bases). CDR1 SEHNR and CDR2 FQNEAQ come from the germline V gene (reference sequence). This CDR3 has 14 residues. Trimming took 5 bases from V and 3 from J, leaving 14 bases between them. This chain's CDR3 is CASSRGEVLYEQYF. DNA for the CDR3: TGTGCCAGCAGCCGTGGGGAGGTCCTCTACGAGCAGTACTTC.

The chain joins TRBV30 to TRBJ2-7, with D perhaps TRBD2 (6 bases). Germline loops: CDR1 GTSNPN, CDR2 SVGIG (reference sequence). V was trimmed by 5 bases and J by 0 bases, leaving 11 bases between them. The CDR3 is 13 amino acids. This chain's CDR3 is CAWSAGFSYEQYF. CDR3 coding DNA: TGTGCCTGGTCCGCGGGGTTCTCCTACGAGCAGTACTTC.

The rearrangement uses TRBV15 and TRBJ2-3; 8 nucleotides line up with TRBD2. The V and J ends lost 3 bases and 5 bases, in that order; junction bases with no gene match: 10. CDR3 size: 16 residues. Germline V gene sequence: CDR1 LNHNV, CDR2 YYDKDF (reference sequence). CDR3 region: CATSSRLAWSGDTQYF. In DNA form, the CDR3 reads TGTGCCACCAGCAGCCGACTAGCGTGGTCGGGAGATACGCAGTATTTT.

The chain employs TRBV6-4 and TRBJ2-5; D possibly corresponds to TRBD2 (6 bases). V was cut by 6 bases and J by 3 bases, with 11 bases left in between. This CDR3 contains 13 residues. CDR1 is MRHNA, CDR2 SNTAGT, per germline. The CDR3: CASSPSAEETQYF. The DNA for the CDR3 is TGTGCCAGCAGCCCTAGCGCCGAAGAGACCCAGTACTTC.

There are a few counts of this clone. The chain carries TRBV6-4 and TRBJ2-1; tentative D call: TRBD1 (6 bases). The CDR3 has 13 amino acids. The germline V gene encodes CDR1 MRHNA and CDR2 SNTAGT. Trimming removed 3 bases from V and 9 bases from J, with 12 bases in between. CDR3 amino acids: CASSESEGGEQFF. The CDR3 bases are TGTGCCAGCAGTGAATCCGAAGGGGGTGAGCAGTTCTTC.

The chain combines TRBV7-9 with TRBJ1-2; D is ambiguous. Trimming stripped 2 bases from V and 7 bases from J, with 14 bases between. The CDR3 length is 14 residues. In germline, CDR1 is SEHNR, CDR2 FQNEAQ (reference sequence). The CDR3: CASSLISVIRGYTF. The CDR3 coding sequence is TGTGCCAGCAGCTTAATCTCTGTTATTCGTGGCTACACCTTC.

The chain recombines TRBV4-3 with TRBJ2-2; 9 nucleotides align to TRBD2. The germline gives CDR1 LGHNA, CDR2 YSLEER. V shed 1 base and J 2 bases; nucleotides not matched to a gene: 5. The CDR3 loop spans 17 amino acids. The CDR3 DNA sequence: TGCGCCAGCAGCCAAGGAGAGCGGGAGGTTAACACCGGGGAGCTGTTTTTT. It codes for CASSQGEREVNTGELFF.

The gene calls are TRBV27 and TRBJ2-3, with 11 bases fitting TRBD1. The junction had 8 bases not matched to a gene; V was cut back by 2 bases and J by 10 bases. This CDR3 region has 15 residues. Germline V gene lookup returns CDR1 MNHEY and CDR2 SMNVEV (reference sequence). For the CDR3, the DNA is TGTGCCAGCAGTTTAGGACAGGGGGCAATTCGTGCGCAGTATTTT. Encoded protein: CASSLGQGAIRAQYF.

V usage is TRBV9 and J usage is TRBJ1-1, with 7 bases identical to TRBD1. CDR3 length: 15 residues. Germline V gives CDR1 SGDLS, CDR2 YYNGEE. V lost 4 bases, J lost 3 bases, and 9 bases stayed unmatched. In DNA form, the CDR3 reads TGTGCCAGCAGCTCCCCTCAGGGGGTGGACACTGAAGCTTTCTTT. Translating it yields CASSSPQGVDTEAFF. The full variable domain, completed using reference TRBV9 and TRBJ1-1, is DSGVTQTPKHLITATGQRVTLRCSPRSGDLSVYWYQQSLDQGLQFLIQYYNGEERAKGNILERFSAQQFPDLHSELNLSSLELGDSALYFCASSSPQGVDTEAFFGQGTRLTVV.

The rearrangement joins TRBV10-3 to TRBJ2-5, with 14 bases fitting TRBD2. The CDR3 contains 17 residues. V was clipped by 6 bases and J by 5 bases; unmatched bases: 11. Germline loops: CDR1 ENHRY, CDR2 SYGVKD. The DNA of the CDR3 is TGTGCCATCAGGGCGGGACTAGCGGGAGTAGGCGCGGAGACCCAGTACTTC. This codes for CAIRAGLAGVGAETQYF.

This chain uses TRBV19 with TRBJ1-2; possibly TRBD1 for D (6 bases). Germline V lookup: CDR1 LNHDA, CDR2 SQIVND (reference sequence). The V and J ends lost 7 bases and 6 bases respectively, with 15 bases between them. The CDR3 runs to 13 residues. The CDR3 reads CASTRWGPHGYTF. CDR3 nucleotide sequence: TGTGCCAGTACCAGGTGGGGGCCGCATGGCTACACCTTC.

The V call is TRBV30, the J call TRBJ1-3; D is unclear. Trimming pared 1 base from V and 0 bases from J, leaving 7 bases between. The CDR3 consists of 14 residues. Germline values: CDR1 GTSNPN, CDR2 SVGIG (reference sequence). This chain's CDR3 is CAWSAGGSGNTIYF. Here the CDR3 DNA reads TGTGCCTGGAGTGCGGGTGGCTCTGGAAACACCATATATTTT.

The chain joins TRBV9 to TRBJ1-1; no clear D gene. CDR1 is SGDLS, CDR2 YYNGEE, per germline. V lost 0 bases, J lost 3 bases, and 6 bases lay in between. This CDR3 region has 13 residues. The CDR3 nucleotides read TGTGCCAGCAGCGTAGGGAGATACACTGAAGCTTTCTTT. Its protein is CASSVGRYTEAFF.

Of note for this clone: Given the absence of the conserved phenylalanine or tryptophan at the CDR3 end, a read error is likely. This chain uses TRBV19 with TRBJ2-7; TRBD1 is a possible D gene (6 bases). CDR1 and CDR2 (germline): LNHDA, SQIVND (reference sequence). The CDR3 sequence is 13 residues long. The V and J ends lost 5 bases and 6 bases respectively, with 14 bases between them. The CDR3 here is CASSANRVGEQYL. DNA of the CDR3: TGTGCCAGTAGTGCTAACAGGGTCGGCGAGCAGTACCTC.

The V call is TRBV6-5, the J call TRBJ1-1; D might be TRBD1 (6 bases). Germline CDR1 MNHEY, CDR2 SVGAGI. The CDR3 totals 14 residues. V was pared by 5 bases and J by 1 base, with 11 bases between. The DNA for the CDR3 is TGTGCCAGCAGTACGCCGGGACAGAACACTGAAGCTTTCTTT. Translated, it gives CASSTPGQNTEAFF.

This chain joins TRBV6-1 and TRBJ2-1; TRBD2 matches at 11 bases. The V gene's germline CDR1 is MNHNS and CDR2 SASEGT. This CDR3 is 15 amino acids long. Trimming at V came to 3 bases and at J to 7 bases, leaving 5 bases not matched to a gene. The CDR3 here is CASSDTSGRSNEQFF. CDR3 coding DNA: TGTGCCAGCAGTGATACTAGCGGGAGAAGTAATGAGCAGTTCTTC.

V gene TRBV7-9 combines with J gene TRBJ2-5; 9 bases align to TRBD1. CDR3 length: 16 residues. Germline trimming cut 5 bases from V and 1 base from J; bases unmatched to any gene: 8. Germline CDR1 reads SEHNR; CDR2 reads FQNEAQ (reference sequence). CDR3 loop: CASSQEDRGLQETQYF. CDR3 DNA sequence: TGTGCCAGCAGCCAGGAGGACAGGGGCCTCCAAGAGACCCAGTACTTC.